These T cell receptor beta chains were read from a single sample in a study of T-cell memory formation after mild COVID-19. TCRdb used MiXCR to reprocess the 5' RACE reads, holding one entry per CDR3 protein. The sample has 350,000 to 450,000 distinct CDR3 sequences, about an eighth seen once. Sequencing used PBMCs or a T cell subset sorted from them (not recorded which). These receptor sequences come from a man aged 18-30 years who had mild COVID-19 (a few samples of this study predate the infection). Cell type and time point are not known. The CDR3 runs from the conserved cysteine through the conserved F or W. A D gene is named only where the DNA matches it firmly. Clone size is stated in some rows and not others, as once, few, many or a class when expanded.

j_call: TRBJ1-3; clone_size: many; d_call: .; v_call: TRBV5-1; cdr3_nt: TGCGCCAGCAGCTTGAAGGGGGTAAACTCTGGAAACACCATATATTTT; cdr3_aa: CASSLKGVNSGNTIYF
j_call: TRBJ2-5; clone_size: few; d_call: .; v_call: TRBV20-1; cdr3_nt: TGCAGTGCTAGAGATTCCAGGGCCGGGGAGACCCAGTACTTC; cdr3_aa: CSARDSRAGETQYF
j_call: TRBJ1-1; clone_size: few; d_call: TRBD1; v_call: TRBV5-1; cdr3_nt: TGCGCCAGCAGCCCGGGGACAGGGCATGACGGCACTGAAGCTTTCTTT; cdr3_aa: CASSPGTGHDGTEAFF
j_call: TRBJ1-1; clone_size: few; d_call: TRBD1; v_call: TRBV18; cdr3_nt: TGTGCCAGCTCCTTGGACAGGGCCGGAACTGAAGCTTTCTTT; cdr3_aa: CASSLDRAGTEAFF
j_call: TRBJ2-1; clone_size: .; d_call: .; v_call: TRBV4-1; cdr3_nt: TGCGCCAGCAGCCAAGATCCCCCTGGACAGAGCTCCTACAATGAGCAGTTCTTC; cdr3_aa: CASSQDPPGQSSYNEQFF
j_call: TRBJ1-2; clone_size: few; d_call: TRBD1; v_call: TRBV6-6; cdr3_nt: TGTGCCAGCAGTTACTCGGGGGACAGGGTTGAAGGCTACACCTTC; cdr3_aa: CASSYSGDRVEGYTF
j_call: TRBJ2-1; clone_size: few; d_call: .; v_call: TRBV5-5; cdr3_nt: TGTGCCAGCAGCTCCAGAGCCTTCTCCTACAATGAGCAGTTCTTC; cdr3_aa: CASSSRAFSYNEQFF
j_call: TRBJ2-2; clone_size: .; d_call: .; v_call: TRBV19; cdr3_nt: TGTGCCAGTACCATTAAGAGGGGCAAGAACACCGGGGAGCTGTTTTTT; cdr3_aa: CASTIKRGKNTGELFF
j_call: TRBJ2-1; clone_size: few; d_call: TRBD1; v_call: TRBV7-9; cdr3_nt: TGTGCCAGCAGCCCCACGACGGACAGGATTTACAATGAGCAGTTCTTC; cdr3_aa: CASSPTTDRIYNEQFF
j_call: TRBJ1-2; clone_size: few; d_call: .; v_call: TRBV5-5; cdr3_nt: TGTGCCAGCAGCTTGGACCGACACGGTCCATATGGCTACACCTTC; cdr3_aa: CASSLDRHGPYGYTF
j_call: TRBJ1-1; clone_size: .; d_call: TRBD1; v_call: TRBV5-1; cdr3_nt: TGCGCCAGCAGCTCGGGGACAGGGGGATTAGGCACTGAAGCTTTCTTT; cdr3_aa: CASSSGTGGLGTEAFF
j_call: TRBJ1-1; clone_size: .; d_call: .; v_call: TRBV11-2; cdr3_nt: TGTGCCAGCAGCTTAGCGGGTGGTGTCACTGAAGCTTTCTTT; cdr3_aa: CASSLAGGVTEAFF
j_call: TRBJ2-2; clone_size: many; d_call: .; v_call: TRBV5-6; cdr3_nt: TGTGCCAGCAGCTCCTACAGGCTCGCGAACACCGGGGAGCTGTTTTTT; cdr3_aa: CASSSYRLANTGELFF